These T cell receptor beta chains were read from a single sample in a study of cytomegalovirus exposure and HLA in healthy donors. Assay used: immunoSEQ multiplex PCR; TCRdb lists only in-frame clones, some missing. The profile shows around 90,000 clones, more than 55% of them singletons. The sample was PBMCs. All receptors come from a woman in her 30s in good health and CMV-seropositive. Each CDR3 is given with its conserved first and last residue. The D gene is left open where the match is weak. Size values are once, few and many counts, or a class for expanded clones, and some rows have none.

TRBD2,-,TRBJ2-5,TRBV5-1,TGCGCCAGCAGCCCACCGGGACTAGCATCAGGAGAGACCCAGTACTTC,CASSPPGLASGETQYF
-,-,TRBJ2-7,TRBV30,TGTGCCTGGAGTGAGGACAGTTACGAGCAGTACTTC,CAWSEDSYEQYF
TRBD1,-,TRBJ1-5,TRBV30,TGTGCCTGGAGTTGGACAGGGCAGTTCAATCAGCCCCAGCATTTT,CAWSWTGQFNQPQHF
TRBD2,-,TRBJ2-3,TRBV5-1,TGCGCCAGCAGCGGACGGACTAGCGGGGGGACCTACACAGATACGCAGTATTTT,CASSGRTSGGTYTDTQYF
-,-,TRBJ1-1,TRBV5-5,TGTGCCAGCAACCTCAGGGGACGTAAATCCCAAGCTTTCTTT,CASNLRGRKSQAFF
-,few,TRBJ1-4,TRBV2,TGTGCCACCAGGACGGGAACTAATGAAAAACTGTTTTTT,CATRTGTNEKLFF
TRBD1,-,TRBJ1-1,TRBV6-5,TGTGCCAGCAGTTACTCGCGACAGGGTAGGACTGAAGCTTTCTTT,CASSYSRQGRTEAFF
-,few,TRBJ2-7,TRBV7-6,TGTGCCAGCAGCCACCGCCAGGGTGGGTCCTACGAGCAGTACTTC,CASSHRQGGSYEQYF
-,-,TRBJ2-1,TRBV4-2,TGTGCCAGCAGCCAAGAGCGGGACAATGAGCAGTTCTTC,CASSQERDNEQFF
-,few,TRBJ2-7,TRBV19,TGTGCCAGTAGATCCAATCCGGGCCCCCCAGGGGAGCAGTACTTC,CASRSNPGPPGEQYF
-,few,TRBJ1-1,TRBV28,TGTGCCAGCAGGCAGGGGACCCTAAACACTGAAGCTTTCTTT,CASRQGTLNTEAFF
TRBD1,once,TRBJ1-1,TRBV7-9,TGTGCCAGCAGCCTCCGTGGAGGGGGCGCCGGGGGCACTGAAGCTTTCTTT,CASSLRGGGAGGTEAFF
-,-,TRBJ1-6,TRBV6-5,TGTGCCAGCAGCCCGGTCGGGAGGGGAAGATCACCCCTCCACTTT,CASSPVGRGRSPLHF
TRBD1,-,TRBJ2-1,TRBV30,TGTGCCTGGGACAGGGACAATGAGCAGTTCTTC,CAWDRDNEQFF
TRBD1,few,TRBJ1-6,TRBV6-5,TGTGCCAGCAGTTACTCGCGGACAGGTCGGGCACCCCTCCACTTT,CASSYSRTGRAPLHF
-,-,TRBJ1-3,TRBV6-1,TGTGCCAGCAGTGAAGCGCGGGGGTTGGGTGGAAACACCATATATTTT,CASSEARGLGGNTIYF
-,-,TRBJ1-3,TRBV6-5,TGTGCCAGCACGGACAGACCTTTCTCTGGAAACACCATATATTTT,CASTDRPFSGNTIYF
TRBD2,-,TRBJ2-3,TRBV13,TGTGCCAGCCTCCTAAGGGGAGGGGGCACAGATACGCAGTATTTT,CASLLRGGGTDTQYF
-,few,TRBJ2-7,TRBV14,TGTGCCAGCAGCCAAGAAGCGGGTTACGAGCAGTACTTC,CASSQEAGYEQYF
-,few,TRBJ1-6,TRBV13,TGTGCCAGCAGCTTAGCGGCCGGGGGAATTTATAATTCACCCCTCCACTTT,CASSLAAGGIYNSPLHF
TRBD1,once,TRBJ1-2,TRBV6-5,TGTGCCAGCAGTGCAAGCGGACAGGGGTTGTATGGCTACCCCTTC,CASSASGQGLYGYPF
-,-,TRBJ2-7,TRBV5-4,TGTGCCAGCAGTTATAACTACGAGCAGTACTTC,CASSYNYEQYF
-,-,TRBJ2-7,TRBV30,TGTGCCTGGAGTGATGGACAGAGCTACGAGCAGTACTTC,CAWSDGQSYEQYF
-,-,TRBJ1-5,TRBV2,TGTGCCAGCAGGGAGGGGAACGTTGGCAATCAGCCCCAGCATTTT,CASREGNVGNQPQHF